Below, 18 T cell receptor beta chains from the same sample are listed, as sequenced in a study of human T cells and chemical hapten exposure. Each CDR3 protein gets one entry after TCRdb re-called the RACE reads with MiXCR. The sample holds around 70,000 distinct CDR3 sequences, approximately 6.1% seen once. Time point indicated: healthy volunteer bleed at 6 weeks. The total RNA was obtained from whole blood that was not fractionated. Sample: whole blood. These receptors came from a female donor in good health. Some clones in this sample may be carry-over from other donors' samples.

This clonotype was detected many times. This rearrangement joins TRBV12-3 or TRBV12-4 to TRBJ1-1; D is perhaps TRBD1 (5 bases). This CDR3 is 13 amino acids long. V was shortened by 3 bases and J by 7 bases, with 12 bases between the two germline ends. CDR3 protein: CASSFGALGEAFF. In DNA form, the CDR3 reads TGTGCCAGCAGTTTCGGGGCGTTGGGTGAAGCTTTCTTT.

Written as DNA, the CDR3 is TGTGCCAGCAGTCCGGCCGGGGGCAGAGCCTATGGCTACACCTTC. This sequence encodes CASSPAGGRAYGYTF. The chain carries TRBV27 and TRBJ1-2, with D possibly being TRBD1 (6 bases). Trimming took off 5 bases at V and 4 bases at J, with 17 bases between the two ends. The CDR3 length is 15 residues. Per germline, CDR1 MNHEY and CDR2 SMNVEV (reference sequence).

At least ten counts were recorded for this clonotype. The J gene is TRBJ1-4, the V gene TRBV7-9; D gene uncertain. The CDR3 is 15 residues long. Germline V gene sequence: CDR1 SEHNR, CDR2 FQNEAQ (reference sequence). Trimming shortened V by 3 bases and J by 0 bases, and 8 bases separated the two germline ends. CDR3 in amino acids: CASSFSGATNEKLFF. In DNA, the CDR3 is TGTGCCAGCAGCTTTTCCGGTGCAACTAATGAAAAACTGTTTTTT. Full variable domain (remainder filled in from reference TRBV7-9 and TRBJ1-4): DTGVSQNPRHKITKRGQNVTFRCDPISEHNRLYWYRQTLGQGPEFLTYFQNEAQLEKSRLLSDRFSAERPKGSFSTLEIQRTEQGDSAMYLCASSFSGATNEKLFFGSGTQLSVL.

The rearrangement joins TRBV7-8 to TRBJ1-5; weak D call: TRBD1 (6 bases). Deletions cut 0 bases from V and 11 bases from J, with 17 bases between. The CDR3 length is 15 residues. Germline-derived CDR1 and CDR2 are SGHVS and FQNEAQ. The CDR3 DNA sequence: TGTGCCAGCAGCTTAGCATCCGGGACTAGGGGGTCCCAGCATTTT. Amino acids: CASSLASGTRGSQHF.

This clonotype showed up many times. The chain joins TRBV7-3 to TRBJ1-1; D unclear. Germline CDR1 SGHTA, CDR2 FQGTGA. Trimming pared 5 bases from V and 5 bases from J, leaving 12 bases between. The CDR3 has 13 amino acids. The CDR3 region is CASSLMGNTEAFF. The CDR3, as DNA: TGTGCCAGCAGCCTAATGGGTAATACTGAAGCTTTCTTT.

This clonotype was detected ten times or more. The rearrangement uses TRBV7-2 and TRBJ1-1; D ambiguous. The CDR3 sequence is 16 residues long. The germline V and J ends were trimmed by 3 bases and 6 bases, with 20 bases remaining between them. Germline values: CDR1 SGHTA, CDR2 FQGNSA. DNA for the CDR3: TGTGCCAGCAGCTTCCCATCCGTTGTTTCGGTCTCTGAAGCTTTCTTT. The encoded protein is CASSFPSVVSVSEAFF.

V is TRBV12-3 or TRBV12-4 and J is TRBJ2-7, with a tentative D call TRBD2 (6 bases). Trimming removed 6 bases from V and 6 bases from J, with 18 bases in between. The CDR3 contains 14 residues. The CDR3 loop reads CASRPVGVGGEQYF. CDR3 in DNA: TGTGCCAGCAGGCCCGTGGGGGTCGGGGGCGAGCAGTACTTC.

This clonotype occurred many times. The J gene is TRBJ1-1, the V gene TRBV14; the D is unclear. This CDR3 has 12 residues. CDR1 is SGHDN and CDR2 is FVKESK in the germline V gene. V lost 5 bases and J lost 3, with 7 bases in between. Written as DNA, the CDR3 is TGTGCCAGCAGCAAAGGGTACACTGAAGCTTTCTTT. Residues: CASSKGYTEAFF.

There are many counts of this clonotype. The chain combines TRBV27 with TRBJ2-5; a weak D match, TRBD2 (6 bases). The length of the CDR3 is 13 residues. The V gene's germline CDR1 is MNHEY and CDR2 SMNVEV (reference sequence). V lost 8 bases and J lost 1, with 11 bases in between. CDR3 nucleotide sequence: TGTGCCAGCGGGAGGAGACCCCAAGAGACCCAGTACTTC. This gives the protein CASGRRPQETQYF.

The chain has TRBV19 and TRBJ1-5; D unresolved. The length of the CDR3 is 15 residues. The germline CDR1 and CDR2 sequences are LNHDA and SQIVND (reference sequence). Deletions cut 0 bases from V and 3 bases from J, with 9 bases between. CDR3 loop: CASSIEAQLNQPQHF. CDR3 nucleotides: TGTGCCAGTAGTATAGAAGCACAGCTCAATCAGCCCCAGCATTTT.

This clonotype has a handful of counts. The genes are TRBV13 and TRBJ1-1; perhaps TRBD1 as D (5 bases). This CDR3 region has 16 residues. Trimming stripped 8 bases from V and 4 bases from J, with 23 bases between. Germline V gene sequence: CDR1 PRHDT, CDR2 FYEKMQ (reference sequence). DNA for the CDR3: TGTGCCAGCTCTCCGGACACCCGAAATTTCGGCACTGAAGCTTTCTTT. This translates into CASSPDTRNFGTEAFF.

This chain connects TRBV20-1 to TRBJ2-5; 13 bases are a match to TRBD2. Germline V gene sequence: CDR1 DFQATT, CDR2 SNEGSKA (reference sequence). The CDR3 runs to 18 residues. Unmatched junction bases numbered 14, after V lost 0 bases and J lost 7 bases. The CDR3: CSAREQPQLAGGGGTQYF. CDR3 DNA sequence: TGCAGTGCTAGAGAACAACCCCAACTAGCGGGAGGGGGGGGGACCCAGTACTTC.

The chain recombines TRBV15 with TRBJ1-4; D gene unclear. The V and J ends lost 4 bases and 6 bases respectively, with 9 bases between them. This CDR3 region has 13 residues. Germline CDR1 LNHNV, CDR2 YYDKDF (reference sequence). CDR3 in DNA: TGTGCCACCAGCACCGTCGTGTATGAAAAACTGTTTTTT. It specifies CATSTVVYEKLFF. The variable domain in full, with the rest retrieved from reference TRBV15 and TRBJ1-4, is DAMVIQNPRYQVTQFGKPVTLSCSQTLNHNVMYWYQQKSSQAPKLLFHYYDKDFNNEADTPDNFQSRRPNTSFCFLDIRSPGLGDTAMYLCATSTVVYEKLFFGSGTQLSVL.

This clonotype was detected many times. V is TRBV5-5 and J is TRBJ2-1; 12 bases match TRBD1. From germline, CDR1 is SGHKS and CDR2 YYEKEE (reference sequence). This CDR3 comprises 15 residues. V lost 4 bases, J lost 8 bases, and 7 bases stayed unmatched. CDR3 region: CASSPGTGGADEQFF. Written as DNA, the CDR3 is TGTGCCAGCAGCCCTGGGACAGGGGGCGCGGATGAGCAGTTCTTC.

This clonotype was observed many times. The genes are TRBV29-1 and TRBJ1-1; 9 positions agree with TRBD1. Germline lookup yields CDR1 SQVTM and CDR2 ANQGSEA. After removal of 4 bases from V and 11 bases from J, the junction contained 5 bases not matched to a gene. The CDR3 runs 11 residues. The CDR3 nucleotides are TGCAGCGTTGTCCGGGACAGGGACGCTTTCTTT. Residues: CSVVRDRDAFF. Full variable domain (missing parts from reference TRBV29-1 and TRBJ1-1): SAVISQKPSRDICQRGTSLTIQCQVDSQVTMMFWYRQQPGQSLTLIATANQGSEATYESGFVIDKFPISRPNLTFSTLTVSNMSPEDSSIYLCSVVRDRDAFFGQGTRLTVV.

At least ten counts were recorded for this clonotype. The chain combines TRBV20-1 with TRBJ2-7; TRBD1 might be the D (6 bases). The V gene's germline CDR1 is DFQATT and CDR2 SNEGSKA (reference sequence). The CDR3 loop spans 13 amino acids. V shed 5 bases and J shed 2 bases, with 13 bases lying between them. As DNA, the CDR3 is TGCAGTGCTCTCGACAGGAGACCCTACGAGCAGTACTTC. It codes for CSALDRRPYEQYF.

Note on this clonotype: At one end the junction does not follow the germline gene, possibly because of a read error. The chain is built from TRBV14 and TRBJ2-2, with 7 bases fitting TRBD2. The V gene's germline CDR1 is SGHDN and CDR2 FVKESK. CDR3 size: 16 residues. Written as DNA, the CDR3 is TGTGCCGGCAGCCAAGCGCGACTAGCCTACACCGGGGAGCTGTTTTTT. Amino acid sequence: CAGSQARLAYTGELFF.

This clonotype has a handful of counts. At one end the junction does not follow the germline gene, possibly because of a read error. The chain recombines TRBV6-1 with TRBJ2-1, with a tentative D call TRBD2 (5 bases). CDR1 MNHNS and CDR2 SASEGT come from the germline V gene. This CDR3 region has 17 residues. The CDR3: CASSESRDYQPYSEQFF. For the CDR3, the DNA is TGTGCCAGCAGTGAATCCCGTGACTACCAGCCCTACAGTGAGCAGTTCTTC.